One sample yielded the 10 T cell receptor beta chains listed below, sequenced in a study of blood T cell repertoires in COVID-19. The assay was immunoSEQ multiplex PCR, and TCRdb's table has in-frame clones only and misses some. The top ten hold about 39% of the sample, which has 35,000 or so clones, more than 90% seen once. The sample taken for sequencing was peripheral blood. The receptors come from a man aged 55 to 70 with active or convalescent COVID-19.

The chain couples TRBV5-1 to TRBJ2-1; 8 bases map to TRBD1. The germline CDR1 and CDR2 sequences are SGHRS and YFSETQ. The CDR3 contains 16 residues. J gave up 2 bases and V 0 bases, and 4 bases lay outside the gene matches. The CDR3 region is CASSLAPGQAYNEQFF. CDR3 sequence (DNA): TGCGCCAGCAGCTTGGCCCCGGGACAGGCCTACAATGAGCAGTTCTTC.

This clone has just one count. V is TRBV11-2 and J is TRBJ2-1; D is undetermined. Germline CDR1 and CDR2: SGHAT and FQNNGV. Between the trimmed V and J ends, which lost 0 bases and 9 bases, there was a span of 15 bases. The CDR3 totals 15 residues. The chain's CDR3 is CASSLEYQRRSEQFF. The DNA for the CDR3 is TGTGCCAGCAGCTTAGAATACCAGAGGCGGAGTGAGCAGTTCTTC.

This chain links TRBV19 with TRBJ1-1, with D possibly matching TRBD1 (6 bases). The CDR3 length is 15 residues. The germline V gene has CDR1 LNHDA and CDR2 SQIVND (reference sequence). Between the trimmed V and J ends, which lost 5 bases and 2 bases, there was a span of 15 bases. Here the CDR3 reads CASSGGRGGNTEAFF. The CDR3 DNA reads as TGTGCCAGTAGTGGGGGCAGGGGCGGAAACACTGAAGCTTTCTTT.

This chain links TRBV28 with TRBJ2-2, with 8 positions matching TRBD1. The CDR3 spans 15 residues. Germline V gene data show CDR1 as MDHEN and CDR2 as SYDVKM. With 5 bases clipped from V and 5 bases from J, the junction kept 7 bases outside the gene matches. CDR3 coding DNA: TGTGCCAGCAGTCCGACAGGGGTGAAGACCGGGGAGCTGTTTTTT. Translated, it gives CASSPTGVKTGELFF.

This clone was found a few times. The chain joins TRBV6-6 to TRBJ2-4, with a possible D match to TRBD2 (6 bases). The CDR3 totals 14 residues. V lost 5 bases and J lost 6, with 14 bases in between. The germline gives CDR1 MNHNY, CDR2 SVGAGI (reference sequence). Here the CDR3 reads CASSRGGGGNIQYF. The CDR3 bases are TGTGCCAGCAGTCGGGGTGGGGGAGGAAACATTCAGTACTTC.

This chain joins TRBV28 and TRBJ1-5, with 9 bases fitting TRBD1. The trim removed 5 bases at V and 4 bases at J, leaving 6 bases unmatched. CDR1 and CDR2 from the germline V gene are MDHEN and SYDVKM. This CDR3 has 15 amino acids. The CDR3 reads CASSVQGALNQPQHF. In nucleotides, the CDR3 is TGTGCCAGCAGTGTACAGGGGGCGTTGAATCAGCCCCAGCATTTT.

CDR3 sequence (DNA): TGTGCCAGTAGTATAGAGGGCGGGAGGTTGGTCACCGGGGAGCTGTTTTTT. Its translation is CASSIEGGRLVTGELFF. This chain uses TRBV19 with TRBJ2-2; 8 bases agree with TRBD2. Germline trimming cut 0 bases from V and 4 bases from J; bases unmatched to any gene: 7. This CDR3 region has 17 residues. Germline loops: CDR1 LNHDA, CDR2 SQIVND (reference sequence).

V gene TRBV24-1 combines with J gene TRBJ2-7; tentative D call: TRBD1 (5 bases). The CDR3 is made up of 13 amino acids. Germline values: CDR1 KGHDR, CDR2 SFDVKD. Trimming removed 5 bases from V and 1 base from J, with 8 bases in between. DNA of the CDR3: TGTGCCACCAGTGCTGCAGGGTCCTACGAGCAGTACTTC. Residues: CATSAAGSYEQYF.

This clone was seen just once. The rearrangement uses TRBV29-1 and TRBJ2-5; 10 bases agree with TRBD1. V trimming: 3 bases; J trimming: 0 bases; junction bases outside the gene matches: 13. This CDR3 is 18 amino acids long. The V gene's germline CDR1 is SQVTM and CDR2 ANQGSEA. The CDR3 sequence is CSVDGTGELGSYQETQYF. In DNA form, the CDR3 reads TGCAGCGTTGATGGGACAGGGGAGTTGGGTAGCTACCAAGAGACCCAGTACTTC.

The V call is TRBV30, the J call TRBJ2-7; D is ambiguous. From germline, CDR1 is GTSNPN and CDR2 SVGIG (reference sequence). This CDR3 is 12 amino acids long. The V and J ends lost 2 bases and 5 bases respectively, with 10 bases between them. The CDR3 sequence: CAWSPARNEQYF. The CDR3 DNA follows: TGTGCCTGGAGTCCTGCTAGAAACGAGCAGTACTTC.